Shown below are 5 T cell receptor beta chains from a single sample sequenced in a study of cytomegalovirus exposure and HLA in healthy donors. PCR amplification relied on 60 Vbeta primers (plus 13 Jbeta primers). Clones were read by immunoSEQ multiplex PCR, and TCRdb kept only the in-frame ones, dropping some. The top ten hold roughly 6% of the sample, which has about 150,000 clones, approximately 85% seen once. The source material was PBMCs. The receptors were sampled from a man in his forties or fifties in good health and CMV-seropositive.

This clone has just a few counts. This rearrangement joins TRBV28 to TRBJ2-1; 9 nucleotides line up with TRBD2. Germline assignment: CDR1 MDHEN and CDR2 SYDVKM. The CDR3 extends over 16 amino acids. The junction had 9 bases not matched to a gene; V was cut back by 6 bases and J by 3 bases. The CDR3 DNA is TGTGCCAGCAGGACTGCAAGCGGGGGGAACTACAATGAGCAGTTCTTC. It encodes CASRTASGGNYNEQFF. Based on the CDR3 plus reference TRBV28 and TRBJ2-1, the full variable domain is DVKVTQSSRYLVKRTGEKVFLECVQDMDHENMFWYRQDPGLGLRLIYFSYDVKMKEKGDIPEGYSVSREKKERFSLILESASTNQTSMYLCASRTASGGNYNEQFFGPGTRLTVL.

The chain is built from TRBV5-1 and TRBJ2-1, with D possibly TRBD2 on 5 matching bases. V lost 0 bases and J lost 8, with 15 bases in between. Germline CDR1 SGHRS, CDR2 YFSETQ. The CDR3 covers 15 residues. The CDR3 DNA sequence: TGCGCCAGCAGCTTGGAAAAACTAGTATCCCATGAGCAGTTCTTC. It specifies CASSLEKLVSHEQFF.

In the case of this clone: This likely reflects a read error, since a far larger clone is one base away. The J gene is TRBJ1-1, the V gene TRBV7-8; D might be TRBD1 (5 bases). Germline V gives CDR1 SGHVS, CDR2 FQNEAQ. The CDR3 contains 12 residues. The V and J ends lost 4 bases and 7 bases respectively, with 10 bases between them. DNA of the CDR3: TGTGCCAGCAGCTCTTCGACAGATGAAGCTTTCTTT. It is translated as CASSSSTDEAFF. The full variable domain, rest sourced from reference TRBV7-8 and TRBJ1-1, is GAGVSQSPRYKVAKRGQDVALRCDPISGHVSLFWYQQALGQGPEFLTYFQNEAQLDKSGLPSDRFFAERPEGSVSTLKIQRTQQEDSAVYLCASSSSTDEAFFGQGTRLTVV.

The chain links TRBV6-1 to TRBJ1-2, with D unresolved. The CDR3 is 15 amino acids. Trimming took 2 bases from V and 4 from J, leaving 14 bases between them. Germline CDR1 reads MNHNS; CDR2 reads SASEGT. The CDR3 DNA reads TGTGCCAGCAGTGAAATGGACTATCTGGTCTATGGCTACACCTTC. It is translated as CASSEMDYLVYGYTF.

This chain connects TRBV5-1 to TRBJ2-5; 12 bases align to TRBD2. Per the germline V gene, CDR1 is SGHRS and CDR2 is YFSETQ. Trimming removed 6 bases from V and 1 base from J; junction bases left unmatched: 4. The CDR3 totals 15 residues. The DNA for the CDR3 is TGCGCCAGCACCAGGACTAGCGGGGTCCAAGAGACCCAGTACTTC. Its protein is CASTRTSGVQETQYF.